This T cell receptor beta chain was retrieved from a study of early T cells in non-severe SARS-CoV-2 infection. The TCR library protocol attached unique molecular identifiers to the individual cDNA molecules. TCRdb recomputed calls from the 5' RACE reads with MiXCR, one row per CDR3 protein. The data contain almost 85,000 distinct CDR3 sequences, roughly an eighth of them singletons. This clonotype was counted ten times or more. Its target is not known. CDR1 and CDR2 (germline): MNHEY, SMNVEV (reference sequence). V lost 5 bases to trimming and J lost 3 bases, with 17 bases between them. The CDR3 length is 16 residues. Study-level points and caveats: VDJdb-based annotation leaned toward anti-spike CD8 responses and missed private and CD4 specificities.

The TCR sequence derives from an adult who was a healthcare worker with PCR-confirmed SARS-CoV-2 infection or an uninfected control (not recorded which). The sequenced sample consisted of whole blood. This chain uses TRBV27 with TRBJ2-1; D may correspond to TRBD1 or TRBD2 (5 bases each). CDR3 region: CASSEKGTTRYNEQFF. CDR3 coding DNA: TGTGCCAGCAGTGAGAAGGGGACCACCCGCTACAATGAGCAGTTCTTC.